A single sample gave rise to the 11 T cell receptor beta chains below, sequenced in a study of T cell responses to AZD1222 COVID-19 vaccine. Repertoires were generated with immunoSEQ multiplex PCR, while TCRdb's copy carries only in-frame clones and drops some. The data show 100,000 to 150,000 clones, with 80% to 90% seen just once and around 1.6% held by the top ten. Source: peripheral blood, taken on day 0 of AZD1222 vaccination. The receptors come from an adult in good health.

The CDR3 region has the DNA TGTGCCAGCAGCGTAGTTCCCGGGAGCGAGCAGTACTTC. It codes for CASSVVPGSEQYF. The chain couples TRBV9 to TRBJ2-7; TRBD2 is a possible D gene (6 bases). The CDR3 extends over 13 amino acids. CDR1 and CDR2 (germline): SGDLS, YYNGEE. Deletions cut 0 bases from V and 6 bases from J, with 10 bases between.

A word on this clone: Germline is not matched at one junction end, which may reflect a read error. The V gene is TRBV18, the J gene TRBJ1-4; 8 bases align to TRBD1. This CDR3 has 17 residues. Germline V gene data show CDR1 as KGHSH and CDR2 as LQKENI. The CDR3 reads CASSPRQGFTTNEKLFF. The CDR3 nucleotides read TGTGCCAGCTCCCCACGACAGGGGTTTACGACTAATGAAAAACTGTTTTTT.

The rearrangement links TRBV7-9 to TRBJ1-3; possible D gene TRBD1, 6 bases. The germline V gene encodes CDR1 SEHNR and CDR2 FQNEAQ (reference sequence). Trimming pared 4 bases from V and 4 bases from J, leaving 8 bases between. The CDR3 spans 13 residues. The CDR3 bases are TGTGCCAGCAGCTCAGGGGTGGGAAACACCATATATTTT. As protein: CASSSGVGNTIYF.

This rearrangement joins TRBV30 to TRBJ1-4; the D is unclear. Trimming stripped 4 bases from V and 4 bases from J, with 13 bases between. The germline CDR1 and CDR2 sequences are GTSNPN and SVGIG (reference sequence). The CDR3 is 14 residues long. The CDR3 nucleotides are TGTGCCTGGATCAATCCCCGGTATAATGAAAAACTGTTTTTT. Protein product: CAWINPRYNEKLFF.

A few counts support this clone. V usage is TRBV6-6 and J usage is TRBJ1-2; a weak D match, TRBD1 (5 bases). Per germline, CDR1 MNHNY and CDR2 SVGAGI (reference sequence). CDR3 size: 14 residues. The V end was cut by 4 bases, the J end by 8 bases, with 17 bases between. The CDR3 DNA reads TGTGCCAGCAGTTCGGGACCGCAGCGGGGCGGCTACACCTTC. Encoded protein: CASSSGPQRGGYTF.

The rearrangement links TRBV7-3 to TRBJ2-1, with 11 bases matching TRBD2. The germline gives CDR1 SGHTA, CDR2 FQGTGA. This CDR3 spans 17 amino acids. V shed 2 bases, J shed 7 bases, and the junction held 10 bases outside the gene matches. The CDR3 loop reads CASSLVSGGAGRNEQFF. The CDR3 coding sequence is TGTGCCAGCAGCTTAGTTAGCGGGGGGGCCGGAAGGAATGAGCAGTTCTTC.

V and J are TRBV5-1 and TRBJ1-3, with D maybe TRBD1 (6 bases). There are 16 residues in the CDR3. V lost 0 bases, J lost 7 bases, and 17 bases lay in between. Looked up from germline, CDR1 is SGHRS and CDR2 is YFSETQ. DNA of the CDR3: TGCGCCAGCAGCTTGGGGGACGGGACATTCCGGAACACCATATATTTT. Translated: CASSLGDGTFRNTIYF. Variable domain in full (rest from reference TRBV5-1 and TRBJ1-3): KAGVTQTPRYLIKTRGQQVTLSCSPISGHRSVSWYQQTPGQGLQFLFEYFSETQRNKGNFPGRFSGRQFSNSRSEMNVSTLELGDSALYLCASSLGDGTFRNTIYFGEGSWLTVV.

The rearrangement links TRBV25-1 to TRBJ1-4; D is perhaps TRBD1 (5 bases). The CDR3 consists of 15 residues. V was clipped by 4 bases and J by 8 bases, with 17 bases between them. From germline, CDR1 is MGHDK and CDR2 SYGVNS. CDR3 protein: CASSAGAGVREKLFF. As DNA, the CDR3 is TGTGCCAGCAGTGCAGGCGCGGGGGTCAGAGAAAAACTGTTTTTT. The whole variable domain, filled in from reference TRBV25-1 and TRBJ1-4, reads EADIYQTPRYLVIGTGKKITLECSQTMGHDKMYWYQQDPGMELHLIHYSYGVNSTEKGDLSSESTVSRIRTEHFPLTLESARPSHTSQYLCASSAGAGVREKLFFGSGTQLSVL.

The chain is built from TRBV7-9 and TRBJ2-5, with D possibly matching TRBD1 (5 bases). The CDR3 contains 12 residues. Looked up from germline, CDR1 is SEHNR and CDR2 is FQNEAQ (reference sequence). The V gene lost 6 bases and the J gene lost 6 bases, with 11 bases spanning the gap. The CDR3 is CASRGRGKTQYF. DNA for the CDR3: TGTGCCAGCAGGGGAAGGGGTAAGACCCAGTACTTC.

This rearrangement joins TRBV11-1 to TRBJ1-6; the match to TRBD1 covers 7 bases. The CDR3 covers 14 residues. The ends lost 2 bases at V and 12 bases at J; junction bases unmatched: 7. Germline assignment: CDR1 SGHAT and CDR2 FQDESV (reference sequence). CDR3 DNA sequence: TGTGCCAGCAGCTTACTGGGACAGTCTCTACCCCTCCACTTT. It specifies CASSLLGQSLPLHF.

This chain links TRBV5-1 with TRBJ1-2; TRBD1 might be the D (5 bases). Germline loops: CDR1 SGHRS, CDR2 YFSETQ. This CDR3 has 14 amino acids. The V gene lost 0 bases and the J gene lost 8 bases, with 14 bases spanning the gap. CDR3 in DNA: TGCGCCAGCAGCTTGGGACAGCTTCGGGTCGGCTACACCTTC. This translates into CASSLGQLRVGYTF. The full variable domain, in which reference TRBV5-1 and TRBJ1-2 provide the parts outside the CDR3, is KAGVTQTPRYLIKTRGQQVTLSCSPISGHRSVSWYQQTPGQGLQFLFEYFSETQRNKGNFPGRFSGRQFSNSRSEMNVSTLELGDSALYLCASSLGQLRVGYTFGSGTRLTVV.